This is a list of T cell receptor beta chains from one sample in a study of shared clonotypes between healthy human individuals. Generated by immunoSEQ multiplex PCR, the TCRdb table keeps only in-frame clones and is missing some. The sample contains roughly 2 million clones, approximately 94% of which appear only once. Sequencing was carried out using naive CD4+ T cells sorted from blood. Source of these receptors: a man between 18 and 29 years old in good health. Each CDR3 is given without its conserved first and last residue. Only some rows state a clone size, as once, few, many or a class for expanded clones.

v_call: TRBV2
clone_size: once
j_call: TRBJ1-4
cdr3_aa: ASSPGTYEKLF

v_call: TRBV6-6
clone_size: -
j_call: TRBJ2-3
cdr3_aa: ASSYRLAGMDTQY

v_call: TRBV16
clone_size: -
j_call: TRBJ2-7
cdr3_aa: ASSQEAGTGSYEQY

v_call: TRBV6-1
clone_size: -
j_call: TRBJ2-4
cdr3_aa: ASSEQLAKNIQY

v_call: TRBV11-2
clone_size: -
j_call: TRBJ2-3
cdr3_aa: ASSFLTSGGTDTQY

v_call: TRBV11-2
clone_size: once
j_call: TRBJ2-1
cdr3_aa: ASSIRLDSRYNEQF

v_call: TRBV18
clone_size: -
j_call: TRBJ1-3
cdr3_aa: ASSSIQGISGNTIY

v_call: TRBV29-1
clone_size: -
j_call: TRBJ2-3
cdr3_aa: SVPGQRTDTQY

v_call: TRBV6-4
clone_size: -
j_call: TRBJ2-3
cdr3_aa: ASLVVPSTDTQY

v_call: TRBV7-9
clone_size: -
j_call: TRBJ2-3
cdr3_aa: ASSSGTGASDTQY

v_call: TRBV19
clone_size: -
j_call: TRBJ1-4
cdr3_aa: ASRDRGSTNEKLF

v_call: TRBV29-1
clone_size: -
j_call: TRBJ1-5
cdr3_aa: SVRGLTGQPQH

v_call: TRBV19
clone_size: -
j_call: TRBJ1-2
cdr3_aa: ASSINSPGGNYGYT

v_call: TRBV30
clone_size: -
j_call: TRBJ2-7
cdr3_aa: AWSVGRGRWEQY

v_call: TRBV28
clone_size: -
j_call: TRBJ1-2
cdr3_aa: ASSEGGPGGYT

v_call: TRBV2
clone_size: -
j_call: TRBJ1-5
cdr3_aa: ASGSGTGSSQPQH

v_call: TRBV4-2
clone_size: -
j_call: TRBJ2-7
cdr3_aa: ASSQDDSATGHYEQY

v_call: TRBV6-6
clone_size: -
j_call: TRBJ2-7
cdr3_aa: ASSSYLQDEQY

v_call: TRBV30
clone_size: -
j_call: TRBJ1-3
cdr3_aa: AYGLSGNTIY

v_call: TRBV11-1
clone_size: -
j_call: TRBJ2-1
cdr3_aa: ASSGRTGSSYNEQF

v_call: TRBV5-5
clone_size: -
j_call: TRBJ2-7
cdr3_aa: ASSFGIAQGLDEQY

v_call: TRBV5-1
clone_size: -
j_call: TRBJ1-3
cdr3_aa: ASSPRGLSGNTIY

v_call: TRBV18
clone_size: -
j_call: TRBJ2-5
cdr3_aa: ASSRDREETQY

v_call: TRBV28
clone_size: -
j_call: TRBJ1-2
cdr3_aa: ASSFPTGNNYGYT

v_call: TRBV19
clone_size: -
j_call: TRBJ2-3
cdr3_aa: ASSSIAGAADTQY

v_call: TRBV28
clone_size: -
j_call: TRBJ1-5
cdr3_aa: ASRPTRTGLGNQPQH

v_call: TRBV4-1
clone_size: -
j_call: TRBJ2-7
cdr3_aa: ASSQRRESYEQY

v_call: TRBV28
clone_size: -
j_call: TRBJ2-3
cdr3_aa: ASSSGGRAEDTQY